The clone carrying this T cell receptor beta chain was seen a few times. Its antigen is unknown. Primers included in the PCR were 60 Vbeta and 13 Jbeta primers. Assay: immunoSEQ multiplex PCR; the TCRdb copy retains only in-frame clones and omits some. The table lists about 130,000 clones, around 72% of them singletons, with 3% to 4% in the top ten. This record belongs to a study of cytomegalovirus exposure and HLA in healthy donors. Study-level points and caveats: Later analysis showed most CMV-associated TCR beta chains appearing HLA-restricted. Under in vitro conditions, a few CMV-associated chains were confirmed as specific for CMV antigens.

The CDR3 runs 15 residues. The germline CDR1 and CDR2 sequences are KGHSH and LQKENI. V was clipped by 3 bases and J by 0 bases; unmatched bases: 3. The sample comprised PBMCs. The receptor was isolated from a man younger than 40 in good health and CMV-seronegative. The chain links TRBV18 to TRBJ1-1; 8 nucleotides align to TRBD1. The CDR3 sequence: CASSPQGALNTEAFF. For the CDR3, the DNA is TGTGCCAGCTCACCCCAGGGGGCATTGAACACTGAAGCTTTCTTT. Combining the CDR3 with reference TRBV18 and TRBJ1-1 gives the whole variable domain NAGVMQNPRHLVRRRGQEARLRCSPMKGHSHVYWYRQLPEEGLKFMVYLQKENIIDESGMPKERFSAEFPKEGPSILRIQQVVRGDSAAYFCASSPQGALNTEAFFGQGTRLTVV.